Listed below are T cell receptor beta chains from one sample, sequenced in a study of cytomegalovirus exposure and HLA in healthy donors. Assay used: immunoSEQ multiplex PCR; TCRdb lists only in-frame clones, some missing. In the table there are 150,000 to 200,000 clones, about 88% of which are singletons. Input material: PBMCs. The receptors derive from a girl under three years old in good health and CMV-seronegative. Each CDR3 is given with its conserved first and last residue. A D gene is named only where the DNA matches it firmly. Rows may omit the clone size; those that give it use once, few, many or a size class.

>TRBJ2-5|TRBV6-1|.|.
TGTGCCAGCAGTCCACGGCAGGGCGGCGCGGAGACCCAGTACTTC
CASSPRQGGAETQYF
>TRBJ1-2|TRBV4-3|.|.
TGCGCCAGCAGCCAAGATCCCCAGGGTACGGGCTACACCTTC
CASSQDPQGTGYTF
>TRBJ2-7|TRBV6-5|TRBD1|.
TGTGCCAGCAGACCCCCCCAGGGGGCCAAGCAGTACTTC
CASRPPQGAKQYF
>TRBJ2-1|TRBV4-2|TRBD2|few
TGTGCCAGCAGCCAAGATTCGGGACGGGGGGGCAATGAGCAGTTCTTC
CASSQDSGRGGNEQFF
>TRBJ2-7|TRBV27|TRBD1|.
TGTGCCAGCAGTTCAGGGCGTAGGACAGGGGGCTATGACGAGCAGTACTTC
CASSSGRRTGGYDEQYF
>TRBJ1-2|TRBV27|.|.
TGTGCCAGCAGTTTAATGCCGGGATTGGGTAACTATGGCTACACCTTC
CASSLMPGLGNYGYTF
>TRBJ2-1|TRBV7-2|.|.
TGTGCCAGCAGCATATACAATGAGCAGTTCTTC
CASSIYNEQFF
>TRBJ2-4|TRBV27|TRBD1|.
TGTGCCAGCAGTTTTCGTGGCAGGGGGCGCGGAGGAGCCAAAAACATTCAGTACTTC
CASSFRGRGRGGAKNIQYF
>TRBJ2-1|TRBV6-5|TRBD2|.
TGTGCCAGCAGCACCATAGCGGGCCCCTACAATGAGCAGTTCTTC
CASSTIAGPYNEQFF
>TRBJ1-1|TRBV5-4|TRBD1|.
TGTGCCAGTACAAGCCTGGACAGGGGGCAGTCTACTGAAGCTTTCTTT
CASTSLDRGQSTEAFF
>TRBJ2-3|TRBV6-5|TRBD2|.
TGTGCCAGCAGTACAGGCGGGGGGGCCGTGGATACGCAGTATTTT
CASSTGGGAVDTQYF
>TRBJ1-3|TRBV7-9|.|.
TGTGCCAGCAGCTTTCCCGACAGCTCTGGAAACACCATATATTTT
CASSFPDSSGNTIYF
>TRBJ2-1|TRBV6-5|.|.
TGTGCCAGCAGTCGTCTCGGGGGGCCCTACAATGAGCAGTTCTTC
CASSRLGGPYNEQFF
>TRBJ2-5|TRBV5-1|.|.
TGCGCCAGCAGCCCCCCCGGGGTGCAAGAGTTGACCCAGTACTTC
CASSPPGVQELTQYF
>TRBJ1-2|TRBV7-3|TRBD1|.
TGTGCCAGCAGCCCGGACAGGGGAGGTGGCTACACCTTC
CASSPDRGGGYTF
>TRBJ2-7|TRBV19|TRBD1|.
TGTGCCAGTAGTATTCGACAGGGGGCCAACGAGCAGTACTTC
CASSIRQGANEQYF
>TRBJ2-1|TRBV27|.|.
TGTGCCAGCAGTACCCATCTCAGGACAGGGAGGGCCTACAATGAGCAGTTCTTC
CASSTHLRTGRAYNEQFF
>TRBJ2-7|TRBV6-1|.|.
TGTGCCGGACGGACAGAGCCCTACGAGCAGTACTTC
CAGRTEPYEQYF
>TRBJ2-1|TRBV13|TRBD2|.
TGTGCCAGCAGCCCCATCCCCCTAGCGGGCCCTTACAATGAGCAGTTCTTC
CASSPIPLAGPYNEQFF
>TRBJ1-1|TRBV11-2|.|.
TGTGCCAGCAGCTTTACAGGGAACGGGCCTGAAGCTTTCTTT
CASSFTGNGPEAFF
>TRBJ1-1|TRBV29-1|.|.
TGCAGCGTTGTAAGGGTGCGGGACACTGAAGCTTTCTTT
CSVVRVRDTEAFF
>TRBJ2-5|TRBV19|.|.
TGTGCCAGTAGTCCGATCGCCAGCCAAGAGACCCAGTACTTC
CASSPIASQETQYF
>TRBJ2-7|TRBV5-1|TRBD2|.
TGCGCCAGCAGCTTGAGCGGTAGCGGGAGTATCTACGAGCAGTACTTC
CASSLSGSGSIYEQYF
>TRBJ2-3|TRBV30|.|.
TGTGCCTGGAGTTTTAGATCTAGCACAGATATGCAGTATTTT
CAWSFRSSTDMQYF
>TRBJ1-2|TRBV5-5|.|.
TGTGCCAGCAGCTTGGTGTATCCAGGGAACTATGGCTACACCTTC
CASSLVYPGNYGYTF
>TRBJ1-4|TRBV4-1|TRBD1|few
TGCGCCAGCAGCCAAGTTATAGTTTCGAGAGTGGACAGGAATGAAAAACTGTTTTTT
CASSQVIVSRVDRNEKLFF
>TRBJ2-1|TRBV7-6|TRBD1|.
TGTGCCAGCAGCTCCGGGACAGGGATGTACAATGAGCAGTTCTTC
CASSSGTGMYNEQFF
>TRBJ2-3|TRBV21-1|.|.
TGTGCCAGCAGCAACCGCCGAAGGGAGAGCACAGATACGCAGTATTTT
CASSNRRRESTDTQYF
>TRBJ1-1|TRBV6-5|TRBD1|.
TGTGCCAGCAGTTCAGACAGGGAATTGACTGAAGCTTTCTTT
CASSSDRELTEAFF
>TRBJ1-1|TRBV2|.|once
TGTGCCAGCGGTCACTACACTGAAGCTTTCTTT
CASGHYTEAFF
>TRBJ2-7|TRBV5-1|TRBD1|.
TGCGCCAGCAGCTTGGGAGGGGGCACCTACGAGCAGTACTTC
CASSLGGGTYEQYF
>TRBJ2-1|TRBV29-1|TRBD2|.
TGCAGCGTTGAAGACGGACTAGCGGGAGGGCCTTTTGAGCAGTTCTTC
CSVEDGLAGGPFEQFF
>TRBJ2-7|TRBV5-4|TRBD1|.
TGTGCCAGCAGAAGGAAGGGGGCAGCTTACAATATGACCTCCTACGAGCAGTACTTC
CASRRKGAAYNMTSYEQYF
>TRBJ2-3|TRBV6-1|TRBD1|few
TGTGCCACCGGACAGGACTCTAGCACAGATACGCAGTATTTT
CATGQDSSTDTQYF
>TRBJ2-3|TRBV5-4|TRBD2|once
TGTGCCAGCAGTTGGGGACTAGCGGGTTCCACAGATACGCAGTATTTT
CASSWGLAGSTDTQYF
>TRBJ1-3|TRBV5-5|.|once
TGTGCCAGCAGCTTCGCGGGCGGGGGAAACTCTGGAAACACCATATATTTT
CASSFAGGGNSGNTIYF
>TRBJ2-7|TRBV11-1|TRBD1|.
TGTGCCAGCAGCCCTGGACAGGGGGGCTCCTACGAGCAGTACTTC
CASSPGQGGSYEQYF
>TRBJ1-1|TRBV7-2|.|.
TGTGCCAGCAGCTTAGTGGGAACAGGGAACACTGAAGCTTTCTTT
CASSLVGTGNTEAFF
>TRBJ2-7|TRBV7-9|TRBD2|.
TGTGCCAGCAGTAGCCGGGGGGCCTACGAGCAGTACTTC
CASSSRGAYEQYF
>TRBJ2-7|TRBV13|TRBD2|once
TGTGCCAGCAGCTTAGGTCAGCGGGAGACCGCACCATCCTACGAGCAGTACTTC
CASSLGQRETAPSYEQYF
>TRBJ2-7|TRBV6-5|.|.
TGTGCCAGCAGTAAAAGCTGGCAGGGCTACGAGCAGTACTTC
CASSKSWQGYEQYF
>TRBJ1-5|TRBV4-1|TRBD1|.
TGCGCCAGCAGCCAGTGGACAGGGGCTCAGCCCCAGCATTTT
CASSQWTGAQPQHF
>TRBJ1-1|TRBV25-1|TRBD1|.
TGTGCCAGCAGTGAGACAGGGCTTGAAGCTTTCTTT
CASSETGLEAFF
>TRBJ1-2|TRBV7-9|.|.
TGTTCCAGCAGCCTGACAGCGTTCTATGGCTACACCTTC
CSSSLTAFYGYTF
>TRBJ1-2|TRBV4-1|TRBD1|once
TGCGCCAGCAGCTTCGGGGGCGATACAGGGGCCGCACCCTATGGCTACACCTTC
CASSFGGDTGAAPYGYTF
>TRBJ2-1|TRBV30|.|.
TGTGCCTGGGGCGGCCTAAGCTCCTACAATGAGCAGTTCTTC
CAWGGLSSYNEQFF
>TRBJ2-1|TRBV5-1|.|.
TGCGCCAGCAGCTTGGACCTCGGAGAGTACAATGAGCAGTTCTTC
CASSLDLGEYNEQFF
>TRBJ2-1|TRBV27|.|.
TGTGCCAGCAGTTCCGACAGGTATCACTTGTTCTTC
CASSSDRYHLFF
>TRBJ1-2|TRBV7-9|TRBD1|.
TGTGCCAGCAGCCAGGGACAGATTTATGGCTACACCTTC
CASSQGQIYGYTF
>TRBJ2-7|TRBV7-3|.|.
TGTGCCAGCAGCTTAAATGAGGAAGACGAGCAGTACTTC
CASSLNEEDEQYF
>TRBJ1-2|TRBV7-9|.|.
TGTGCCAGCAGCCGGGACATCTATGGCTACACCTTC
CASSRDIYGYTF
>TRBJ2-5|TRBV5-1|.|.
TGCGCCAGCAGCCCCAGTCTCGGGGAAGAGACCCAGTACTTC
CASSPSLGEETQYF
>TRBJ2-7|TRBV13|.|.
TGTGCCAGCAGCTTAGGCGCCAGGGCCTACGAGCAGTACTTC
CASSLGARAYEQYF
>TRBJ1-2|TRBV14|.|.
TGTGCCAGCAGCCCGAGGGGGACTAACTATGGCTACACCTTC
CASSPRGTNYGYTF
>TRBJ1-1|TRBV5-1|.|.
TGCGCCAGCAGCTTGGGAGGGGGTACTGAAGCTTTCTTT
CASSLGGGTEAFF